These T cell receptor beta chains were read from a single sample in a study of PD-L1 blockade in urothelial cancer. Profiled with immunoSEQ multiplex PCR; TCRdb holds only in-frame clones, not every one. The sample lists 100,000 to 150,000 clones, around 86% occurring once. Sequenced here: PBMCs, sampled around atezolizumab (anti-PD-L1) treatment. The receptors shown here come from a man over 45 with urothelial cancer. Each CDR3 is given with its conserved first and last residue. The order of the fields is CDR3 DNA, CDR3 protein, V gene, CDR3 length, clone size, D gene, J gene. A D gene is named only where the DNA matches it firmly. Clone size is not always given. Where it is, it says once, few, many or a class for expanded clones.

cdr3_nt: TGTGCCACCAGCAGACCCCTCCGCGGACTAGCGGACTACAATGAGCAGTTCTTC
cdr3_aa: CATSRPLRGLADYNEQFF
v_call: TRBV15
cdr3_length: 18
clone_size: NA
d_call: TRBD2
j_call: TRBJ2-1

cdr3_nt: TGTGCCAGCAGCAAAGTTGGGCCTAGCACAGATACGCAGTATTTT
cdr3_aa: CASSKVGPSTDTQYF
v_call: TRBV21-1
cdr3_length: 15
clone_size: NA
d_call: NA
j_call: TRBJ2-3

cdr3_nt: TGTGCCAGCAGCTCGGGACTAGCGGGAGGAGGTGAGACCCAGTACTTC
cdr3_aa: CASSSGLAGGGETQYF
v_call: TRBV11-2
cdr3_length: 16
clone_size: NA
d_call: TRBD2
j_call: TRBJ2-5

cdr3_nt: TGTGCCCCCACAGTGGGGACAGGCCCTCTTAAGGGACATTCACCCCTCCACTTT
cdr3_aa: CAPTVGTGPLKGHSPLHF
v_call: TRBV10-3
cdr3_length: 18
clone_size: NA
d_call: TRBD1
j_call: TRBJ1-6

cdr3_nt: TGTGCCATCAGCCAGACTCCAACCGACGAGCAGTACTTC
cdr3_aa: CAISQTPTDEQYF
v_call: TRBV10-3
cdr3_length: 13
clone_size: NA
d_call: NA
j_call: TRBJ2-7

cdr3_nt: TGTGCCAGCTCACCGGGACAGTACACCGGGGAGCTGTTTTTT
cdr3_aa: CASSPGQYTGELFF
v_call: TRBV18
cdr3_length: 14
clone_size: NA
d_call: TRBD1
j_call: TRBJ2-2

cdr3_nt: TGTGCCAGCAGCCAAGAGTCAGGACAGCCTATCTACGAGCAGTACTTC
cdr3_aa: CASSQESGQPIYEQYF
v_call: TRBV4-2
cdr3_length: 16
clone_size: once
d_call: NA
j_call: TRBJ2-7

cdr3_nt: TGTGCCAGCAAGAACAGACAAGAGACCCAGTACTTC
cdr3_aa: CASKNRQETQYF
v_call: TRBV6-5
cdr3_length: 12
clone_size: NA
d_call: NA
j_call: TRBJ2-5

cdr3_nt: TGTGCCAGCAGCTTCGGACACGATGCCTCTGGAAACACCATATATTTT
cdr3_aa: CASSFGHDASGNTIYF
v_call: TRBV7-9
cdr3_length: 16
clone_size: NA
d_call: NA
j_call: TRBJ1-3

cdr3_nt: TGTGCCAGCCGACTCCAAGCGGGGAACTCCTACGAGCAGTACTTC
cdr3_aa: CASRLQAGNSYEQYF
v_call: TRBV27
cdr3_length: 15
clone_size: NA
d_call: TRBD2
j_call: TRBJ2-7

cdr3_nt: TGTGCCAGCAGTTACGGACAGGGGTTGTTCCCCGGGGAGCTGTTTTTT
cdr3_aa: CASSYGQGLFPGELFF
v_call: TRBV6-6
cdr3_length: 16
clone_size: NA
d_call: TRBD1
j_call: TRBJ2-2

cdr3_nt: TGTGCCAGCAGCCTACGGGACACGGTAATCTACGAGCAGTACTTC
cdr3_aa: CASSLRDTVIYEQYF
v_call: TRBV14
cdr3_length: 15
clone_size: NA
d_call: NA
j_call: TRBJ2-7

cdr3_nt: TGCAGTGGATCATGGGCCACCGGGGAGCTGTTTTTT
cdr3_aa: CSGSWATGELFF
v_call: TRBV29-1
cdr3_length: 12
clone_size: NA
d_call: NA
j_call: TRBJ2-2

cdr3_nt: TGTGCCAGCAGCTTAGGGCGGAACTCTGGAAACACCATATATTTT
cdr3_aa: CASSLGRNSGNTIYF
v_call: TRBV7-9
cdr3_length: 15
clone_size: NA
d_call: NA
j_call: TRBJ1-3

cdr3_nt: TGCGCCAGCACCATTAGCGGGCCCCAAGAGACCCAGTACTTC
cdr3_aa: CASTISGPQETQYF
v_call: TRBV5-1
cdr3_length: 14
clone_size: few
d_call: TRBD2
j_call: TRBJ2-5

cdr3_nt: TGTGCCAGCAGCTCTGGACAGGGGTCGGGCTACACCTTC
cdr3_aa: CASSSGQGSGYTF
v_call: TRBV5-4
cdr3_length: 13
clone_size: NA
d_call: TRBD1
j_call: TRBJ1-2

cdr3_nt: TGTGCCTGGAGCATAGGCGGAGGCTACACCTTC
cdr3_aa: CAWSIGGGYTF
v_call: TRBV30
cdr3_length: 11
clone_size: NA
d_call: NA
j_call: TRBJ1-2

cdr3_nt: TGCGCCAGCAGCTCCGAAAGCCATGGCTACACCTTC
cdr3_aa: CASSSESHGYTF
v_call: TRBV5-1
cdr3_length: 12
clone_size: NA
d_call: NA
j_call: TRBJ1-2

cdr3_nt: TGTGCCAGCAGCCGAATGCTAGCGGGAGTAGAGGAGCAGTACTTC
cdr3_aa: CASSRMLAGVEEQYF
v_call: TRBV11-2
cdr3_length: 15
clone_size: NA
d_call: TRBD2
j_call: TRBJ2-7

cdr3_nt: TGCGCCAGCAGTCCCTCAGGGTACAATCAGCCCCAGCATTTT
cdr3_aa: CASSPSGYNQPQHF
v_call: TRBV10-2
cdr3_length: 14
clone_size: NA
d_call: NA
j_call: TRBJ1-5

cdr3_nt: NA
cdr3_aa: CASSDSGQGNTGELFF
v_call: TRBV18
cdr3_length: 16
clone_size: NA
d_call: NA
j_call: TRBJ2-2

cdr3_nt: TGTGCCAGCTCAGCGGCGGGGTATAGCAATCAGCCCCAGCATTTT
cdr3_aa: CASSAAGYSNQPQHF
v_call: TRBV18
cdr3_length: 15
clone_size: NA
d_call: NA
j_call: TRBJ1-5

cdr3_nt: TGTGCCAGCAGTTTCGGACAGCGGTTCGGGGAGCTGTTTTTT
cdr3_aa: CASSFGQRFGELFF
v_call: TRBV27
cdr3_length: 14
clone_size: NA
d_call: NA
j_call: TRBJ2-2